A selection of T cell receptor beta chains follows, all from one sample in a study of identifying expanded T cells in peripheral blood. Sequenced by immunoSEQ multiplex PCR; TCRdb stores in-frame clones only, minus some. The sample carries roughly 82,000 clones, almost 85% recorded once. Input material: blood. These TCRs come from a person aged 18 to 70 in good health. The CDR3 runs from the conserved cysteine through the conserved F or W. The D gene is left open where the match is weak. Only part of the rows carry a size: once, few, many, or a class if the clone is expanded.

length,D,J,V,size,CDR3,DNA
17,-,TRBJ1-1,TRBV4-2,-,CASSQESLPTDNTEAFF,TGTGCCAGCAGCCAAGAATCGTTGCCGACCGATAACACTGAAGCTTTCTTT
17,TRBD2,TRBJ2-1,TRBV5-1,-,CASTDRAGGSTQGEQFF,TGCGCCAGCACCGACCGAGCGGGAGGTTCGACACAGGGTGAGCAGTTCTTC
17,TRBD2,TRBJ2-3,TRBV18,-,CASSPFLAGGPGDTQYF,TGTGCCAGCTCCCCCTTCCTAGCGGGAGGGCCAGGGGATACGCAGTATTTT
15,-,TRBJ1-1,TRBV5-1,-,CASSPSREQSTEAFF,TGCGCCAGCAGCCCCTCGCGGGAACAGAGCACTGAAGCTTTCTTT
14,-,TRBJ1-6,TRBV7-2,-,CASSMQSFNSPLHF,TGTGCCAGCAGCATGCAGTCCTTTAATTCACCCCTCCACTTT
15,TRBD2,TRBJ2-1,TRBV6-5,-,CASRSRTSSSNEQFF,TGTGCCAGCAGATCCCGGACTAGCAGTTCCAATGAGCAGTTCTTC
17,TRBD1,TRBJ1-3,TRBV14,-,CASSRTPGQSSGNTIYF,TGTGCCAGCAGCCGGACCCCGGGACAGAGCTCTGGAAACACCATATATTTT
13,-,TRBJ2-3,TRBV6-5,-,CASRYGVSDTQYF,TGTGCCAGCAGGTACGGGGTATCAGATACGCAGTATTTT
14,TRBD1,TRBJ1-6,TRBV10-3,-,CAIRGTGDNSPLHF,TGTGCCATCAGGGGGACAGGGGATAATTCACCCCTCCACTTT
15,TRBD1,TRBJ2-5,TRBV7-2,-,CASSLGGTVAETQYF,TGTGCCAGCAGCTTAGGAGGGACAGTTGCGGAGACCCAGTACTTC
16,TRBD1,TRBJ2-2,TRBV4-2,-,CASSQIGQGAREELFF,TGTGCCAGCAGCCAAATCGGACAGGGGGCTAGAGAGGAGCTGTTTTTT
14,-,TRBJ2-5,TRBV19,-,CASSYQGTRETQYF,TGTGCCAGTAGCTACCAGGGTACTCGGGAGACCCAGTACTTC
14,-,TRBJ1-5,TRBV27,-,CASSLSGDHQPQHF,TGTGCCAGCAGTTTATCAGGGGACCATCAGCCCCAGCATTTT
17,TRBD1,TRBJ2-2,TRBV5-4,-,CASSPGLDRGQSGELFF,TGTGCCAGCAGCCCGGGGTTGGACAGGGGGCAAAGCGGGGAGCTGTTTTTT
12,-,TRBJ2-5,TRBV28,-,CASISPQETQYF,TGTGCCAGCATCTCGCCGCAAGAGACCCAGTACTTC
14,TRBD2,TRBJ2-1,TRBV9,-,CASSVALASGEQFF,TGTGCCAGCAGCGTAGCTCTGGCTAGCGGTGAGCAGTTCTTC
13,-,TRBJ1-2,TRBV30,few,CAGTLDLQYGYTF,TGTGCCGGAACCTTGGACCTTCAGTATGGCTACACCTTC
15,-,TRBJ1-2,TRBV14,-,CASSQDRHSGYGYTF,TGTGCCAGCAGCCAAGATCGGCACAGCGGCTATGGCTACACCTTC
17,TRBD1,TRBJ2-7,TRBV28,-,CASSPSKVGTGSDEQYF,TGTGCCAGCAGTCCATCAAAGGTCGGGACAGGGTCTGACGAGCAGTACTTC
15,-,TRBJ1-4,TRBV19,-,CASSIQGIGNEKLFF,TGTGCCAGTAGTATACAGGGAATCGGGAATGAAAAACTGTTTTTT
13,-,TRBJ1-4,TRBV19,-,CASFDGLGEKLFF,TGTGCCAGCTTCGACGGACTGGGGGAAAAACTGTTTTTT
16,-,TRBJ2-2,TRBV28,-,CASSVTIPYPTGELFF,TGTGCCAGCTCCGTGACTATCCCTTACCCCACCGGGGAGCTGTTTTTT
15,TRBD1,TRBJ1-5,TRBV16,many,CASSPGTGVNQPQHF,TGTGCCAGCAGCCCCGGGACAGGGGTCAATCAGCCCCAGCATTTT
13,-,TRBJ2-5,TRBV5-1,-,CASSLGSQETQYF,TGCGCCAGCAGCTTGGGTAGTCAAGAGACCCAGTACTTC